The present TCR beta chain was sequenced within a study of T cells in Graves' hyperthyroidism and ophthalmopathy. Germline lookup yields CDR1 MDHEN and CDR2 SYDVKM. The CDR3 spans 12 residues. The V and J ends lost 2 bases and 12 bases respectively, with 12 bases between them. This clonotype was seen repeatedly, ten times or more. Antigen unknown. Graves' hyperthyroidism is called stable when ophthalmopathy does not progress within 18 months. Whole-study findings and limits: Appearing also in blood were most of the thyroid clonotypes expanded above 0.001.

Amplification of TCR beta CDR3 regions used RNA as the template. HTBI primers drove first-round RT-PCR of the TCR CDR3. A single record per CDR3 protein comes from TCRdb applying MiXCR to the multiplex PCR reads. The table has fewer than 850,000 distinct CDR3 sequences, 17% seen once. Sequencing was performed on blood. The receptor was isolated from a man aged 50 or older with Graves' hyperthyroidism. V and J are TRBV28 and TRBJ2-3; D is possibly TRBD1 or TRBD2 (5 bases each). CDR3 sequence: CASSLMGTGQYF. The DNA of the CDR3 is TGTGCCAGCAGTTTAATGGGGACGGGTCAGTATTTT. Full variable domain (remainder filled in from reference TRBV28 and TRBJ2-3): DVKVTQSSRYLVKRTGEKVFLECVQDMDHENMFWYRQDPGLGLRLIYFSYDVKMKEKGDIPEGYSVSREKKERFSLILESASTNQTSMYLCASSLMGTGQYFGPGTRLTVL.